The source of this TCR beta chain is a study of blood T cell repertoires in COVID-19. Background on the study: COVID-19 samples, acute and convalescent, were from the United States, Italy and Spain. PBMCs, B-cell-depleted T cells, or T cells were the source of the cDNA or gDNA that made up the material.

The CDR3 is 14 residues long. V lost 1 base and J lost 4; bases outside the gene matches: 1. Per germline, CDR1 LNHDA and CDR2 SQIVND (reference sequence). Method: immunoSEQ multiplex PCR; TCRdb's copy keeps in-frame clones and lacks some. The sample lists about 200,000 clones, roughly 80% occurring once. The V and J genes are TRBV19 and TRBJ2-7; 10 bases are a match to TRBD2. This receptor was obtained from a woman in her forties with active or convalescent COVID-19. Specimen: peripheral blood. The DNA for the CDR3 is TGTGCCAGTAGTATAGGGACTAGCGGTTACGAGCAGTACTTC. This gives the protein CASSIGTSGYEQYF.